The sequence of this T cell receptor (beta chain) was determined in a study of T-cell reconstitution after alpha-beta-depleted transplantation in children. The authors prepared the TCRbeta library with unique molecular identifiers. MiXCR, applied by TCRdb to the PCR reads, yields one record per CDR3 protein. The table has hundreds of thousands of distinct CDR3 sequences, around 13% seen once. The study's findings and limits: A year had passed since transplant, and T-cell counts and diversity by then came mostly from newly produced T cells. Surviving recipient T cells and thymic progenitors produced the high day-60 TCRbeta diversity seen in some patients. Reportedly, only several hundred clones from non-depleted graft cells drove alpha-beta T-cell counts at about two months.

On this clonotype: Its antigen is as yet unknown.

The germline gives CDR1 MNHEY, CDR2 SMNVEV (reference sequence). V shed 1 base and J 6 bases; nucleotides not matched to a gene: 15. The CDR3 contains 18 residues. This TCR was sampled from a girl aged 2 to 10 with congenital amegakaryocytic thrombocytopenia, due to receive a stem cell transplant. The sequencing here drew on PBMCs, taken before TCRalphabeta/CD19-depleted stem cell transplant. The V and J genes are TRBV27 and TRBJ2-3; TRBD2 matches at 8 bases. As DNA, the CDR3 is TGTGCCAGCAGTTTATTGCCTACTAGCGGAGAATTTTCGGATACGCAGTATTTT. Its protein is CASSLLPTSGEFSDTQYF.